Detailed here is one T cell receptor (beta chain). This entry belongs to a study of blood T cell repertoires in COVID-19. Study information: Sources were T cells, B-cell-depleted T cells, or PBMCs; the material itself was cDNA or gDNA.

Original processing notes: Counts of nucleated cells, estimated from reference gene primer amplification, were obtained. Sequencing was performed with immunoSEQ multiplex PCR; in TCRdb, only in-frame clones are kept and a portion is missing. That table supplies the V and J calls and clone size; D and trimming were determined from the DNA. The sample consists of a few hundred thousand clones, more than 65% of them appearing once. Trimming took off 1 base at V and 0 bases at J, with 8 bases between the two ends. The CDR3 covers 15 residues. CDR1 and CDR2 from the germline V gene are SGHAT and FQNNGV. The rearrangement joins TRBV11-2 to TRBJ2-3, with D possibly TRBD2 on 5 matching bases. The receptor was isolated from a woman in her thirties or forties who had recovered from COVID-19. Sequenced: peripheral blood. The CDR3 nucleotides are TGTGCCAGCAGCTTAGCGGGGATAAGCACAGATACGCAGTATTTT. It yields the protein CASSLAGISTDTQYF.